Listed below are T cell receptor beta chains from one sample, sequenced in a study of blood T cell repertoires in COVID-19. TCRdb keeps only in-frame clones here, not all; method: immunoSEQ multiplex PCR. There are approximately 340,000 clones in the sample; over 70% occur only once, and just under 3% lies in the top ten. The sample taken for sequencing was peripheral blood. Receptors originate from a man aged 25-40 years with active or convalescent COVID-19. CDR3s include the opening cysteine and the closing phenylalanine or tryptophan. The D gene is left open where the match is weak. The size of a clone is reported for some rows only, either as once, few or many, or as a class for expanded clones.

D gene: TRBD1
J gene: TRBJ1-6
clone size: NA
V gene: TRBV4-1
CDR3 protein: CASSQDGGTGISPLHF
CDR3 DNA: TGCGCCAGCAGCCAAGACGGCGGGACAGGGATCTCACCCCTCCACTTT

D gene: TRBD1
J gene: TRBJ2-3
clone size: NA
V gene: TRBV28
CDR3 protein: CASETGVGRNTQYF
CDR3 DNA: TGTGCCAGCGAGACAGGGGTTGGGCGGAATACGCAGTATTTT

D gene: NA
J gene: TRBJ2-1
clone size: NA
V gene: TRBV9
CDR3 protein: CASSVEYPSHNEQFF
CDR3 DNA: TGTGCCAGCAGCGTAGAGTATCCAAGCCACAATGAGCAGTTCTTC

D gene: NA
J gene: TRBJ2-5
clone size: NA
V gene: TRBV11-2
CDR3 protein: CASSLSGPETQYF
CDR3 DNA: TGTGCCAGCAGCTTATCAGGGCCGGAGACCCAGTACTTC

D gene: TRBD1
J gene: TRBJ2-7
clone size: once
V gene: TRBV6-5
CDR3 protein: CASGRDRDYEQYF
CDR3 DNA: TGTGCCAGCGGGAGGGACAGGGATTACGAGCAGTACTTC

D gene: TRBD2
J gene: TRBJ2-1
clone size: NA
V gene: TRBV9
CDR3 protein: CASSVSGSGNEQFF
CDR3 DNA: TGTGCCAGCAGCGTAAGCGGGAGCGGGAATGAGCAGTTCTTC

D gene: NA
J gene: TRBJ1-1
clone size: NA
V gene: TRBV18
CDR3 protein: CASSPGRRDTEAFF
CDR3 DNA: TGTGCCAGCTCACCGGGGCGGAGGGACACTGAAGCTTTCTTT

D gene: NA
J gene: TRBJ2-7
clone size: NA
V gene: TRBV4-1
CDR3 protein: CASSQRGAGPYEQYF
CDR3 DNA: TGCGCCAGCAGCCAACGGGGGGCCGGCCCCTACGAGCAGTACTTC

D gene: NA
J gene: TRBJ1-2
clone size: NA
V gene: TRBV7-9
CDR3 protein: CASSFQPDSRRTF
CDR3 DNA: TGTGCCAGCAGCTTTCAACCCGACAGTCGACGCACCTTC

D gene: TRBD2
J gene: TRBJ2-1
clone size: NA
V gene: TRBV3-1/TRBV3-2
CDR3 protein: CASSPTGTSGLEQFF
CDR3 DNA: TGTGCCAGCAGCCCTACCGGGACTAGCGGCCTTGAGCAGTTCTTC

D gene: NA
J gene: TRBJ2-1
clone size: NA
V gene: TRBV7-8
CDR3 protein: CASSPYGLRNEQFF
CDR3 DNA: TGTGCCAGCAGCCCGTACGGACTCAGGAATGAGCAGTTCTTC

D gene: NA
J gene: TRBJ1-6
clone size: NA
V gene: TRBV10-1
CDR3 protein: CASSDVAYNSPLHF
CDR3 DNA: TGCGCCAGCAGTGATGTCGCCTATAATTCACCCCTCCACTTT

D gene: NA
J gene: TRBJ1-3
clone size: NA
V gene: TRBV6-5
CDR3 protein: CASSYSGSSGNTIYF
CDR3 DNA: TGTGCCAGCAGTTACTCCGGGAGCTCTGGAAACACCATATATTTT

D gene: NA
J gene: TRBJ1-1
clone size: NA
V gene: TRBV5-1
CDR3 protein: CASSGGPGTLNTEAFF
CDR3 DNA: TGCGCCAGCAGCGGAGGCCCCGGGACACTGAACACTGAAGCTTTCTTT

D gene: NA
J gene: TRBJ2-3
clone size: NA
V gene: TRBV4-3
CDR3 protein: CASSQDRAGARDTQYF
CDR3 DNA: TGCGCCAGCAGCCAAGACCGGGCAGGGGCAAGGGATACGCAGTATTTT